This T cell receptor (beta chain) derives from a study of T cell responses to AZD1222 COVID-19 vaccine (dated by TCRdb to the early 2020s). Study-wide context: AZD1222 recipients with second doses at about 4 weeks or about 12 weeks were pooled, because spike-specific TCR depth and breadth did not differ between schedules. A total of around 240 trial participants underwent TCR sequencing, of whom 200 to 220 had received two doses of AZD1222 and 26 had received two doses of the MenACWY control vaccine. Trial participants were enrolled by age into 18-55, 56-69 and 70-plus year subgroups, with roughly 160, 29 and 62 TCR-sequenced participants respectively.

About this clone: No cognate antigen has been identified for it. Within one base of it there is no much larger clone, and no base qualities were kept.

Looking up the germline V gene (reference sequence) yields CDR1 MNHEY and CDR2 SMNVEV. The CDR3 holds 15 amino acids from the cysteine to the phenylalanine. CDR3 DNA is the only sequence kept; it has 45 bases, read in frame from the first base. At the junction V is shortened by 1 base and J by 1 base, with 10 bases in between. The sample's time point, from its label and the paper: baseline before first vaccination. Vaccinee samples were obtained from the UK trials COV001 and COV002, which included a single-blind randomized controlled phase 2/3 trial of AZD1222 (ChAdOx1 nCoV-19) in healthy adults. Trial participant PBMC samples were collected at day 0 and day 28 after the second dose for TCRbeta chain sequencing. Overall results and qualifications from the work: Reportedly, close to half of the unique spike-specific TCRs recognized epitopes lying outside the regions that are mutated in the B.1.351 and B.1.1.7 variants. The whole spike protein was spanned by vaccine-associated CD4 TCRs, and dominant responses were seen in regions 160-218 and 743-854. Conclusions about previously exposed vaccinees were limited because only a handful of AZD1222 recipients were SARS-CoV-2 seropositive at baseline. After two AZD1222 doses, spike-specific TCR breadth and depth were significantly higher than at day 0 and than in MenACWY recipients. Participants were mostly white British, with more females than males. The authors suggested clonal diversity may have been underestimated. In the small 56-69-year group, the increase in depth fell short of significance, most likely because of low power. Because no day 14 peak-response samples were available, repertoires were characterized only after the peak T cell response.

The CDR3 regions of human TCRbeta chains were analyzed by immunosequencing. As for how the authors treated the data: Repertoire TCRs were checked for matches against a reference library of SARS-CoV-2-specific TCRs that had been generated using the MIRA antigen-specificity platform. Breadth was defined as the fraction of unique TCRs that were SARS-CoV-2-associated, and depth was defined as the fraction of total T cells that were SARS-CoV-2-associated. Using the MIRA data, every spike-specific TCR was mapped to the spike region that the TCR reacted to and assigned to either a CD4 or a CD8 class. Log10-transformed breadth and depth values were compared by one-way ANOVA with Sidak's multiple comparisons tests. TCRdb re-hosts the immuneACCESS table, in-frame sequences only. Its copies lack some clones; in the studies checked, an unresolved V gene accounts for under half of them, and the cause for the rest is not known. The V and J calls and clone size were taken over from that table, and D and trimming were inferred from the DNA. Recorded for this sample are under 140,000 clones; about 88% of them occurred a single time. Around 1.5% of the sample is taken by the ten largest.

The source was peripheral blood, collected on day 0 of AZD1222 vaccination. The sequence derives from an adult in good health. The V and J segments used are TRBV27 and TRBJ1-1, with the D gene uncertain. The sequenced DNA: TGTGCCAGCAGTTTATATCCAATTACGAACACTGAAGCTTTCTTT. The translation is CASSLYPITNTEAFF.